This T cell receptor (beta chain) comes out of a study of breast tumors, draining lymph nodes, adjacent tissues. TCRdb independently ran MiXCR on the multiplex PCR reads; one entry per CDR3 protein. Among approximately 200,000 distinct CDR3 sequences, about 32% were seen once, and the ten largest hold about 4.3%. Overall study findings and caveats: Tumor TCR diversity was below lymph nodes but above nontumor tissue.

Trimming cost V 3 bases and J 8 bases; bases outside gene matches: 6. The CDR3 consists of 13 residues. This clonotype was counted at least ten times. The antigen remains undetermined. The lymph nodes were axillary draining lymph nodes from breast cancer patients. The sequence was collected from a female donor with breast cancer. Some clones in this sample may be carry-over from other donors' samples. The sequencing sample was made of axillary lymph node tissue. The chain recombines TRBV12-3 or TRBV12-4 with TRBJ1-2, with TRBD1 matching over 7 bases. The CDR3 spells CASSLEGAQGYTF. The CDR3 region has the DNA TGTGCCAGCAGTTTGGAGGGGGCGCAGGGCTACACCTTC.